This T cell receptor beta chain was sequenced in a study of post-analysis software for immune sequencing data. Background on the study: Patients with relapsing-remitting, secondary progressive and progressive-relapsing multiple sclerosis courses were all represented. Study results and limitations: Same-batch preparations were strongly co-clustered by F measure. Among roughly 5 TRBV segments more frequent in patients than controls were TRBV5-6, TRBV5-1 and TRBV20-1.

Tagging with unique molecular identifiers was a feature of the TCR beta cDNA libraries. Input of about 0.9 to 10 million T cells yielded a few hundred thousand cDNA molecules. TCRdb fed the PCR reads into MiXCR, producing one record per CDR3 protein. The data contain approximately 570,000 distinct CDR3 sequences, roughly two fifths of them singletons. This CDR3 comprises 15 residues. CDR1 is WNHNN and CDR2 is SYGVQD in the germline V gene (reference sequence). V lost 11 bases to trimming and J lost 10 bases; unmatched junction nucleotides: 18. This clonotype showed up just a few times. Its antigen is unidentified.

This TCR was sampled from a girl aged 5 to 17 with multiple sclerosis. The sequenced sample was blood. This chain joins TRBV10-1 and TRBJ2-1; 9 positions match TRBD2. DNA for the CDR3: TGCGCCGTTGGGCAGGAGCCAGCGGGAGGAGGGGAGCAGTTCTTC. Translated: CAVGQEPAGGGEQFF.